This entry concerns a single T cell receptor beta chain. Its target antigen remains unknown. No much larger clone is present one base from it, and per-base qualities are unavailable. This sample was included in a study of blood T cell repertoires in COVID-19 (TCRdb year 2020). General notes on the study: The collaborator samples originated in the United States, Italy and Spain and spanned the acute and convalescent phases of COVID-19. The prospective study material was composed of cDNA or gDNA derived from T cells, B-cell-depleted T cells, or PBMCs. Subjects who had been exposed to COVID-19, were actively infected with it, or had recovered from it provided the deeply sampled blood TCRbeta repertoires that made up the dataset. The repertoires were released in a freely available public database meant as a resource for research on the immune response to SARS-CoV-2. Samples were obtained from the ongoing ImmuneRACE study (first 160 participants) and from 1,254 subjects provided by 6 global collaborators. A de-identified subject ID, COVID-19 status, age in years and sex were almost always included in the sample metadata. Where available, HLA class I and class II types were taken from metadata supplied by the sample provider and were not determined by assay-based typing.

The collaborating institutions used their own protocols to collect whole blood in K2EDTA tubes. Collaborator samples were shipped for TCRbeta analysis as frozen whole blood, isolated PBMCs, or DNA extracted from either sample type. Sequences SEHNR (CDR1) and FQNEAQ (CDR2) are obtained from the germline V gene (reference sequence). Measured from the cysteine to the phenylalanine, the CDR3 is 15 residues long. Of all the DNA, just the CDR3 is kept, 45 bases in frame from base 1. Trimming costs V 3 bases and J 4 bases, and their ends lie 13 bases apart. The immunoSEQ Assay, a bias-controlled multiplex PCR, was used to amplify TCRbeta CDR3 regions from genomic DNA. The paper's processing steps were these. Within the assay, amplification of reference gene primers was used to estimate how many nucleated cells each sample contained. To quantify the absolute abundance of each unique TCRbeta CDR3 rearrangement, sequence reads were collapsed and filtered. For each sample, productive Simpson clonality was calculated as the square root of Simpson's diversity index across productive rearrangements. The table comes from immuneACCESS by way of TCRdb, which keeps in-frame sequences with V and J called. Part of the clones is missing from these tables; in studies checked, under half for an unresolved V gene and the rest for unknown reasons. That table is the source of V, J and clone size, and D and trimming were worked out from the DNA. Across this sample there are 200,000 to 250,000 clones, with about 80% seen only once. The ten biggest clones cover about 2% of the sample.

General conclusions and limits of the study: Clinical and demographic metadata were provided uncurated, with the amount varying by source and participant.

This clonotype was sampled from a woman older than 75 with acute or convalescent COVID-19. The chain couples TRBV7-9 to TRBJ2-4, with an unclear D gene assignment. Sequences were obtained from peripheral blood. DNA sequence: TGTGCCAGCAGCTTCGTTACCAGTTCTAAAAACATTCAGTACTTC. Translation gives CASSFVTSSKNIQYF. Reference TRBV7-9 and TRBJ2-4 genes cover what lies past the CDR3, so the full variable domain is DTGVSQNPRHKITKRGQNVTFRCDPISEHNRLYWYRQTLGQGPEFLTYFQNEAQLEKSRLLSDRFSAERPKGSFSTLEIQRTEQGDSAMYLCASSFVTSSKNIQYFGAGTRLSVL.